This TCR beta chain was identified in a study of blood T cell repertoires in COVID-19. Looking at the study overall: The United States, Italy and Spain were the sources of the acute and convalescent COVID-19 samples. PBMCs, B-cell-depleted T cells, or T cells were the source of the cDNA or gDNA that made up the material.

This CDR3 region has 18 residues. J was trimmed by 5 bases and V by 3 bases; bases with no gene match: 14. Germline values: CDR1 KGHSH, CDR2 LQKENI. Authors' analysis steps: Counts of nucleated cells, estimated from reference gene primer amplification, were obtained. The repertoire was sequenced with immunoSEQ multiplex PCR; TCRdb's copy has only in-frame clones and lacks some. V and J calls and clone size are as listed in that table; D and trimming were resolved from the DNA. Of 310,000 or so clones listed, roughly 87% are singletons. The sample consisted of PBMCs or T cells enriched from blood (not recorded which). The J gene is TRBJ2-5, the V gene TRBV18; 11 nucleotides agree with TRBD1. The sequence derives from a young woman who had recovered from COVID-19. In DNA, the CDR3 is TGTGCCAGCTCACCCACGGACAGGGGGCCCTTCTACGCGGAGACCCAGTACTTC. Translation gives CASSPTDRGPFYAETQYF. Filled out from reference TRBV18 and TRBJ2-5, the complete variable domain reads NAGVMQNPRHLVRRRGQEARLRCSPMKGHSHVYWYRQLPEEGLKFMVYLQKENIIDESGMPKERFSAEFPKEGPSILRIQQVVRGDSAAYFCASSPTDRGPFYAETQYFGPGTRLLVL.